One and the same sample provided the 21 T cell receptor beta chains below, sequenced in a study of T cell responses to AZD1222 COVID-19 vaccine. Method: immunoSEQ multiplex PCR; TCRdb's copy keeps in-frame clones and lacks some. The table shows about 130,000 clones, with just under 95% occurring only once. Here the sequenced sample was peripheral blood, taken on day 0 of AZD1222 vaccination. These receptors were taken from an adult in good health.

The CDR3 protein is CASSPPTSGRFNEQFF. CDR3 in DNA: TGTGCCAGCAGCCCCCCGACTAGCGGGAGGTTCAATGAGCAGTTCTTC. The chain links TRBV11-1 to TRBJ2-1; 13 nucleotides line up with TRBD2. The CDR3 extends over 16 amino acids. J lost 6 bases, V lost 5 bases, and 7 bases had no gene match. Germline V lookup: CDR1 SGHAT, CDR2 FQDESV (reference sequence).

V gene TRBV7-7 combines with J gene TRBJ1-3; possibly TRBD1 for D (6 bases). CDR1 is SSHAT and CDR2 is FNYEAQ in the germline V gene (reference sequence). The ends were cut back, 4 bases at V and 4 bases at J, with 14 bases in the middle. The length of the CDR3 is 15 residues. DNA for the CDR3: TGTGCCAGCAGCTCAGGACAGTCGCCGGGAAACACCATATATTTT. Translation: CASSSGQSPGNTIYF.

The J gene is TRBJ1-4, the V gene TRBV13; 8 bases fit TRBD1. The V and J ends lost 4 bases and 5 bases, in that order; junction bases with no gene match: 3. The CDR3 is 14 residues long. Germline CDR1 is PRHDT and CDR2 is FYEKMQ (reference sequence). The CDR3 loop is CASSSQGANEKLFF. CDR3 coding DNA: TGTGCCAGCAGCTCGCAGGGGGCGAATGAAAAACTGTTTTTT.

This clone was seen more than once but under ten times. The V gene is TRBV6-2 or TRBV6-3, the J gene TRBJ1-6; D is uncertain. Looked up from germline, CDR1 is MNHEY and CDR2 is SVGEGT. The CDR3 consists of 18 residues. The germline V and J ends were trimmed by 0 bases and 0 bases, with 12 bases remaining between them. The CDR3 DNA follows: TGTGCCAGCAGTTACTCGATTACAGATCCCTCCTATAATTCACCCCTCCACTTT. This sequence encodes CASSYSITDPSYNSPLHF.

This chain joins TRBV2 and TRBJ2-1, with no clear D. Trimming pared 3 bases from V and 9 bases from J, leaving 6 bases between. The CDR3 consists of 11 residues. CDR1 SNHLY and CDR2 FYNNEI come from the germline V gene. CDR3 residues: CASSEGGEQFF. In DNA form, the CDR3 reads TGTGCCAGCAGTGAGGGCGGTGAGCAGTTCTTC.

This chain connects TRBV5-1 to TRBJ1-2; D gene uncertain. This CDR3 is 15 amino acids long. The germline gives CDR1 SGHRS, CDR2 YFSETQ. Trimming removed 0 bases from V and 4 bases from J, with 13 bases in between. CDR3 protein: CASSLGFGVGYGYTF. DNA of the CDR3: TGCGCCAGCAGCTTGGGATTTGGGGTCGGCTATGGCTACACCTTC.

The chain is built from TRBV5-6 and TRBJ2-2; TRBD2 aligns across 15 bases. V gave up 0 bases and J gave up 7 bases; unmatched junction bases: 7. Germline lookup yields CDR1 SGHDT and CDR2 YYEEEE. CDR3 size: 18 residues. The CDR3 bases are TGTGCCAGCAGCTTGGGCCGGACTAGCGGGAGGGGCGGCGGGGAGCTGTTTTTT. Translated, it gives CASSLGRTSGRGGGELFF.

This clone was found once. This chain links TRBV9 with TRBJ2-1, with 10 positions matching TRBD2. This CDR3 spans 15 amino acids. Unmatched junction bases numbered 0, after V lost 3 bases and J lost 0 bases. Germline CDR1 is SGDLS and CDR2 is YYNGEE. The CDR3 sequence: CASSASGSSYNEQFF. In DNA form, the CDR3 reads TGTGCCAGCAGCGCTAGCGGGAGCTCCTACAATGAGCAGTTCTTC.

The V call is TRBV2, the J call TRBJ2-7, with 9 bases identical to TRBD1. Trimming cost V 7 bases and J 3 bases; bases outside gene matches: 13. The CDR3 has 16 residues. Germline values: CDR1 SNHLY, CDR2 FYNNEI. CDR3: CASKKVGGQGIYEQYF. CDR3 in DNA: TGTGCCAGCAAGAAGGTGGGGGGACAGGGTATCTACGAGCAGTACTTC.

The rearrangement joins TRBV7-8 to TRBJ1-6; unclear D gene. Germline V gene data show CDR1 as SGHVS and CDR2 as FQNEAQ. Trimming cost V 3 bases and J 8 bases, with 11 bases left between them. CDR3 length: 14 residues. CDR3 bases: TGTGCCAGCAGCTTGGCCTACGGGGATTCACCCCTCCACTTT. Translated: CASSLAYGDSPLHF.

The count of this clone is one. The chain employs TRBV28 and TRBJ2-7; 7 positions agree with TRBD1. This CDR3 is 13 amino acids long. The germline gives CDR1 MDHEN, CDR2 SYDVKM. V was pared by 7 bases and J by 5 bases, with 8 bases of the junction left unmatched. CDR3 nucleotides: TGTGCCAGCACCGACAGGGAAGGGGACGAGCAGTACTTC. Translating gives CASTDREGDEQYF.

V is TRBV5-8 and J is TRBJ2-1; 7 bases match TRBD2. After removal of 5 bases from V and 3 bases from J, the junction contained 11 bases not matched to a gene. The germline CDR1 and CDR2 sequences are SGHTS and YDEGEE. The CDR3 spans 16 residues. The CDR3 loop is CASRYDGTNNYNEQFF. CDR3 DNA sequence: TGTGCCAGCAGGTATGACGGGACTAACAACTACAATGAGCAGTTCTTC. Together with reference TRBV5-8 and TRBJ2-1, the CDR3 gives the full variable domain: EAGVTQSPTHLIKTRGQQATLRCSPISGHTSVYWYQQALGLGLQFLLWYDEGEERNRGNFPPRFSGRQFPNYSSELNVNALELEDSALYLCASRYDGTNNYNEQFFGPGTRLTVL.

The V call is TRBV30, the J call TRBJ2-1, with D perhaps TRBD1 or TRBD2 (5 bases each). The CDR3 has 13 amino acids. Germline V lookup: CDR1 GTSNPN, CDR2 SVGIG (reference sequence). The V end was cut by 0 bases, the J end by 12 bases, with 15 bases between. The CDR3 bases are TGTGCCTGGAGTGTAAGTGCGAGGGGTTTGCAGTTCTTC. Translation gives CAWSVSARGLQFF. Filled out from reference TRBV30 and TRBJ2-1, the complete variable domain reads SQTIHQWPATLVQPVGSPLSLECTVEGTSNPNLYWYRQAAGRGLQLLFYSVGIGQISSEVPQNLSASRPQDRQFILSSKKLLLSDSGFYLCAWSVSARGLQFFGPGTRLTVL.

The rearrangement uses TRBV27 and TRBJ2-2, with TRBD2 identical over 12 bases. The germline V gene encodes CDR1 MNHEY and CDR2 SMNVEV (reference sequence). Trimming cost V 4 bases and J 7 bases; bases outside gene matches: 10. CDR3 length: 17 residues. In DNA, the CDR3 is TGTGCCAGCAGTTCGGTACTAGCGGGAGGAATTGGCGGGGAGCTGTTTTTT. Translation gives CASSSVLAGGIGGELFF.

Concerning this clone itself: The junction departs from the called germline gene at one end, perhaps through a read error. This rearrangement joins TRBV7-9 to TRBJ2-1; the match to TRBD1 covers 7 bases. CDR3 length: 12 residues. The V gene's germline CDR1 is SEHNR and CDR2 FQNEAQ (reference sequence). The CDR3 DNA sequence: TGTGCCAGCAGCTCTGGGGACAGCTCCCAGATCTTC. Amino acid sequence: CASSSGDSSQIF.

V is TRBV4-2 and J is TRBJ1-4; the D gene is possibly TRBD1 (5 bases). Germline lookup yields CDR1 LGHNA and CDR2 YNFKEQ. Trimming left V 1 base short and J 5 bases short, with 8 bases between. The CDR3 length is 14 residues. CDR3 coding DNA: TGTGCCAGCAGCCAAGGACAGTCAAATGAAAAACTGTTTTTT. Translation gives CASSQGQSNEKLFF.

This chain links TRBV15 with TRBJ2-6, with D perhaps matching TRBD1 or TRBD2 (5 bases each). V lost 0 bases and J 0 bases, leaving 12 bases between the germline ends. The CDR3 consists of 18 residues. Germline assignment: CDR1 LNHNV and CDR2 YYDKDF (reference sequence). The CDR3 sequence: CATSRDGTGRSGANVLTF. CDR3 coding DNA: TGTGCCACCAGCAGAGATGGGACGGGGCGCTCTGGGGCCAACGTCCTGACTTTC. The full variable domain, with the rest looked up from reference TRBV15 and TRBJ2-6, is DAMVIQNPRYQVTQFGKPVTLSCSQTLNHNVMYWYQQKSSQAPKLLFHYYDKDFNNEADTPDNFQSRRPNTSFCFLDIRSPGLGDTAMYLCATSRDGTGRSGANVLTFGAGSRLTVL.

The CDR3 protein is CATISGGSYNEQFF. In DNA, the CDR3 is TGTGCCACGATTAGCGGGGGTTCCTACAATGAGCAGTTCTTC. The V gene is TRBV28, the J gene TRBJ2-1, with 9 bases lining up with TRBD2. Germline lookup yields CDR1 MDHEN and CDR2 SYDVKM. The CDR3 extends over 14 amino acids. V dropped 10 bases and J dropped 1; count of bases not matched to a gene: 5.

The gene calls are TRBV7-9 and TRBJ1-2; D is perhaps TRBD1 (5 bases). This CDR3 region has 12 residues. Trimming stripped 8 bases from V and 2 bases from J, with 9 bases between. Germline lookup yields CDR1 SEHNR and CDR2 FQNEAQ (reference sequence). As DNA, the CDR3 is TGTGCCAGCGGACGGGACAACTATGGCTACACCTTC. Its protein product is CASGRDNYGYTF.

This rearrangement joins TRBV7-6 to TRBJ2-1, with TRBD2 matching over 7 bases. The CDR3 is made up of 16 amino acids. V was clipped by 5 bases and J by 9 bases; unmatched bases: 16. The germline V gene encodes CDR1 SGHVS and CDR2 FNYEAQ. In nucleotides, the CDR3 is TGTGCCAGCAGCGGGTCTAGCGGCCTCTCCCCCCGTGAGCAGTTCTTC. It codes for CASSGSSGLSPREQFF.

The chain carries TRBV13 and TRBJ2-7; 10 bases agree with TRBD2. The germline CDR1 and CDR2 sequences are PRHDT and FYEKMQ (reference sequence). Trimming at V came to 3 bases and at J to 7 bases, leaving 3 bases not matched to a gene. This CDR3 has 13 amino acids. This chain's CDR3 is CASSFLAGVEQYF. CDR3 DNA: TGTGCCAGCAGCTTTCTAGCGGGAGTGGAGCAGTACTTC. The full variable domain, completed using reference TRBV13 and TRBJ2-7, is AAGVIQSPRHLIKEKRETATLKCYPIPRHDTVYWYQQGPGQDPQFLISFYEKMQSDKGSIPDRFSAQQFSDYHSELNMSSLELGDSALYFCASSFLAGVEQYFGPGTRLTVT.